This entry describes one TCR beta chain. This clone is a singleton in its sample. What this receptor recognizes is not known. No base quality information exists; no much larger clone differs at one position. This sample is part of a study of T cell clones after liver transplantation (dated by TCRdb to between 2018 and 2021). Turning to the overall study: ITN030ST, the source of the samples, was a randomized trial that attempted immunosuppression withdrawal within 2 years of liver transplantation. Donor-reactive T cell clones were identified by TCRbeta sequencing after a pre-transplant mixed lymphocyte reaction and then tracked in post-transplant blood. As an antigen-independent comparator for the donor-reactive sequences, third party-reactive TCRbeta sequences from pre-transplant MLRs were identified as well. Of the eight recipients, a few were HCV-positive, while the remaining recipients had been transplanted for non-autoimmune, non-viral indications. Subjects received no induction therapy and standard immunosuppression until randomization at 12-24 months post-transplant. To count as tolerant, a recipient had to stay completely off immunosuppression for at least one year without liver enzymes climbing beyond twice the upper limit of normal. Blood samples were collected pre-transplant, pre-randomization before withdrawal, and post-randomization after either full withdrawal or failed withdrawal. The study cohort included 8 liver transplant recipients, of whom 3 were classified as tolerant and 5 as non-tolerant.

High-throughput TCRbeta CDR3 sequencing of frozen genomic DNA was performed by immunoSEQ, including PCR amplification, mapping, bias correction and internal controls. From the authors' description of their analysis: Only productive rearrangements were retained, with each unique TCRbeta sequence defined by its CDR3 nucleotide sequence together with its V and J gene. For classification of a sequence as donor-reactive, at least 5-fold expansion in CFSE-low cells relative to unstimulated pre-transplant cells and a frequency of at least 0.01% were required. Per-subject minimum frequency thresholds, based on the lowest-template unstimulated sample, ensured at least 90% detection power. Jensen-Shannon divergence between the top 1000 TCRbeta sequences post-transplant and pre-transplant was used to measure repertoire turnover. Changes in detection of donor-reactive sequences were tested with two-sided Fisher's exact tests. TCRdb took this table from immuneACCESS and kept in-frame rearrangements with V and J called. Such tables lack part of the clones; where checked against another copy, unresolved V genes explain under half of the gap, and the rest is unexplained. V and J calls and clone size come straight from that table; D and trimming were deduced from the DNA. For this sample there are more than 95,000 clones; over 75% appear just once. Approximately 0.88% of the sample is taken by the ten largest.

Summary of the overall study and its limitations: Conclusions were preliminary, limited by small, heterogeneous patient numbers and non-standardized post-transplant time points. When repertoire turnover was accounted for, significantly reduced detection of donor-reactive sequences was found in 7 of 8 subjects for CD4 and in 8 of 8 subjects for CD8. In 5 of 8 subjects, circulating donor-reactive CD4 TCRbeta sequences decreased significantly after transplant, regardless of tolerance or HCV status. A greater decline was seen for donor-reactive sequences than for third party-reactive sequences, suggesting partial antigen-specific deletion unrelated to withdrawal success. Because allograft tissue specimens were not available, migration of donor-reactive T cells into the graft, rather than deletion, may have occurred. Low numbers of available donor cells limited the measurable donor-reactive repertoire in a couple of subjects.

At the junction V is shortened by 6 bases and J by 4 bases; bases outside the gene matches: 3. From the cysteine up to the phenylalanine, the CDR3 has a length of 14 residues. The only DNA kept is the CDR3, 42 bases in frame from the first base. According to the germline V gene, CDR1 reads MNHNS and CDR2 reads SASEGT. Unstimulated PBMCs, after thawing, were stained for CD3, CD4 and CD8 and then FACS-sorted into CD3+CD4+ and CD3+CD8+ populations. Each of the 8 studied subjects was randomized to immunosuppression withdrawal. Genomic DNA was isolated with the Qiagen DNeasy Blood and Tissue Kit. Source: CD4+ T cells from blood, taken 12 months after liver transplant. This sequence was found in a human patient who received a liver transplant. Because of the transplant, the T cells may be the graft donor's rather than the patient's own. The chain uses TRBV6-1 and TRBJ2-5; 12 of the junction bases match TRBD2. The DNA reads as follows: TGTGCCAGCAGCCAGGGACTAGCGGGAGAGACCCAGTACTTC. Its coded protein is CASSQGLAGETQYF.